This T cell receptor (beta chain) was sequenced for a study of blood T cell repertoires in COVID-19. Clones were read by immunoSEQ multiplex PCR, and TCRdb kept only the in-frame ones, dropping some. The sample yields about 44,000 clones, roughly nine tenths seen once. CDR1 is LNHNV and CDR2 is YYDKDF in the germline V gene (reference sequence). Unmatched junction bases numbered 6, after V lost 4 bases and J lost 3 bases. CDR3 length: 15 residues. This TCR derives from a man between 65 and 79 years old with active COVID-19. The sequenced sample was peripheral blood. This sequence joins TRBV15 and TRBJ2-5; 9 nucleotides agree with TRBD2. CDR3 in amino acids: CATSTFLAGEETQYF. CDR3 in DNA: TGTGCCACCAGCACCTTCTTAGCGGGGGAAGAGACCCAGTACTTC.